These T cell receptor beta chains were read from a single sample in a study of T-cell memory formation after mild COVID-19. TCRdb processed the 5' RACE reads anew with MiXCR; each CDR3 protein has one entry. This sample yields approximately 240,000 distinct CDR3 sequences, of which about a sixth are seen a single time; about 3.5% belongs to the top ten. Sequenced sample: PBMCs or a T cell subset sorted from them (not recorded which). The origin of the receptors is a man younger than 35 who had mild COVID-19 (a few samples of this study predate the infection). Cell type and time point are not known. CDR3s include the opening cysteine and the closing phenylalanine or tryptophan. The D gene is left open where the match is weak. Size is omitted from some rows. Given values are once, few, many or a class for expanded clones.

cdr3_length	clone_size	d_call	v_call	j_call	cdr3_aa	cdr3_nt
13	few	TRBD1	TRBV18	TRBJ2-5	CASSLGTAETQYF	TGTGCCAGCTCACTCGGGACAGCAGAGACCCAGTACTTC
14	-	-	TRBV5-1	TRBJ2-3	CASSPGGGDDTQYF	TGCGCCAGCAGCCCCGGCGGAGGGGACGATACGCAGTATTTT
15	many	-	TRBV12-3/TRBV12-4	TRBJ2-3	CASSLGAGTTDTQYF	TGTGCCAGCAGTTTAGGGGCAGGGACTACAGATACGCAGTATTTT
13	-	-	TRBV7-9	TRBJ2-3	CASSLAGGPGQYF	TGTGCCAGCAGCTTAGCTGGGGGGCCGGGGCAGTATTTT
12	-	-	TRBV28	TRBJ2-1	CASRSGLSEQFF	TGTGCCAGCAGATCGGGGTTATCGGAGCAGTTCTTC
14	-	-	TRBV20-1	TRBJ1-4	CSAPHKSEGEKLFF	TGCAGTGCGCCGCACAAATCCGAGGGTGAAAAACTGTTTTTT
14	few	-	TRBV6-5	TRBJ2-1	CASSYRRGIGEQFF	TGTGCCAGCAGTTATAGGAGGGGTATAGGTGAGCAGTTCTTC
17	-	TRBD1	TRBV29-1	TRBJ1-1	CSGASGTGTLVNTEAFF	TGCAGCGGAGCTTCCGGGACAGGGACCCTGGTTAACACTGAAGCTTTCTTT
13	few	-	TRBV28	TRBJ2-7	CASRVGNTYEQYF	TGTGCCAGCAGAGTCGGGAATACCTACGAGCAGTACTTC
15	few	TRBD2	TRBV5-1	TRBJ2-1	CASSTLAGVYNEQFF	TGCGCCAGCAGCACTCTAGCGGGGGTATACAATGAGCAGTTCTTC
16	-	-	TRBV12-3/TRBV12-4	TRBJ1-2	CASSLPTAGLPGGYTF	TGTGCCAGCAGTCTACCGACCGCGGGCCTTCCGGGGGGCTACACCTTC
16	-	-	TRBV9	TRBJ2-4	CASSTSGSGYQDIQYF	TGTGCCAGCAGCACTTCAGGGTCCGGGTACCAGGACATTCAGTACTTC